This T cell receptor (beta chain) was profiled in a study of T cell repertoires in cytomegalovirus infection. Study at large: Both recently identified HLA-C-restricted and well-studied HLA-B-restricted CMV epitopes were used in the study. Signatures in public TCR beta sequences pointed to both CMV infection and matching HLA type.

Study outcomes and limitations: Dominating the ex vivo response were HLA-C-restricted CMV-specific TCR beta clonotypes. CMV carriers having the relevant HLA were flagged by cumulative public TCR beta family frequency.

MiXCR was run by TCRdb on the reads, yielding one entry per CDR3 protein. The sample yields about 58,000 distinct CDR3 sequences, around 20% seen once. Of note for this clonotype: The antigen is undetermined.

V lost 10 bases to trimming and J lost 6 bases, with 16 bases between them. The CDR3 has 12 amino acids. Germline V gene data show CDR1 as SEHNR and CDR2 as FQNEAQ (reference sequence). The chain couples TRBV7-9 to TRBJ2-7; D possibly corresponds to TRBD2 (6 bases). The sequence derives from a human donor in good health (CMV status not recorded). Some clones in this sample may be carry-over from other donors' samples. The material sequenced was CD8+ T cells from cultured PBMCs, taken from culture after CMV antigen stimulation. CDR3 protein: CAIRGSGIEQYF. The CDR3 nucleotides read TGTGCCATCCGGGGGTCGGGGATCGAGCAGTACTTC.